Listed below are T cell receptor beta chains from one sample, sequenced in a study of T cell responses to AZD1222 COVID-19 vaccine. Only in-frame clones appear in the TCRdb table, and some are missing; sequencing was by immunoSEQ multiplex PCR. Altogether more than 250,000 clones are present, about 92% being singletons, with the ten largest covering 0.5% to 0.65%. The source material was peripheral blood, sampled on day 0 of AZD1222 vaccination. These receptor sequences come from an adult in good health. Each CDR3 is given with its conserved first and last residue. Each record gives: clone size, J gene, D gene, V gene, CDR3 protein, CDR3 DNA. D genes are given only for firm matches. Some rows have no size entry. The others give once, few or many, or a class for an expanded clone.

clone size: NA
J gene: TRBJ2-3
D gene: NA
V gene: TRBV7-2
CDR3 protein: CASSPGLSTDTQYF
CDR3 DNA: TGTGCCAGCAGCCCCGGACTATCCACAGATACGCAGTATTTT

clone size: NA
J gene: TRBJ1-1
D gene: NA
V gene: TRBV2
CDR3 protein: CASSVFGLRRGTEAFF
CDR3 DNA: TGTGCCAGCAGTGTATTTGGGCTCCGAAGGGGCACTGAAGCTTTCTTT

clone size: few
J gene: TRBJ2-7
D gene: NA
V gene: TRBV10-3
CDR3 protein: CAIRDTFGEQYF
CDR3 DNA: TGTGCCATCAGGGACACCTTCGGCGAGCAGTACTTC

clone size: NA
J gene: TRBJ2-5
D gene: NA
V gene: TRBV6-5
CDR3 protein: CASYGLAGETQYF
CDR3 DNA: TGTGCCAGCTATGGCCTAGCAGGGGAGACCCAGTACTTC

clone size: NA
J gene: TRBJ1-6
D gene: TRBD1
V gene: TRBV2
CDR3 protein: CASSSRQGAANSPLHF
CDR3 DNA: TGTGCCAGCAGTAGTAGACAGGGGGCCGCTAATTCACCCCTCCACTTT

clone size: NA
J gene: TRBJ1-5
D gene: TRBD1
V gene: TRBV4-1
CDR3 protein: CASSPPGQGNQPQHF
CDR3 DNA: TGCGCCAGCAGCCCACCGGGACAGGGAAATCAGCCCCAGCATTTT

clone size: NA
J gene: TRBJ2-3
D gene: TRBD1
V gene: TRBV24-1
CDR3 protein: CATSDQDRGRDTQYF
CDR3 DNA: TGTGCCACCAGTGACCAGGACAGGGGAAGGGATACGCAGTATTTT

clone size: NA
J gene: TRBJ2-7
D gene: NA
V gene: TRBV6-1
CDR3 protein: CASSEKGTGSYEQYF
CDR3 DNA: TGTGCCAGCAGTGAAAAAGGGACTGGTTCCTACGAGCAGTACTTC

clone size: few
J gene: TRBJ1-1
D gene: TRBD1
V gene: TRBV7-9
CDR3 protein: CASSSGAGGERNTEAFF
CDR3 DNA: TGTGCCAGCAGCTCAGGGGCAGGGGGCGAGAGGAACACTGAAGCTTTCTTT

clone size: NA
J gene: TRBJ1-1
D gene: NA
V gene: TRBV7-9
CDR3 protein: CASSSVGQSLAEAFF
CDR3 DNA: TGTGCCAGCAGCTCCGTCGGACAGTCCCTGGCTGAAGCTTTCTTT

clone size: NA
J gene: TRBJ2-2
D gene: NA
V gene: TRBV24-1
CDR3 protein: CATSDPRTAGELFF
CDR3 DNA: TGTGCCACCAGTGATCCCCGAACAGCCGGGGAGCTGTTTTTT

clone size: NA
J gene: TRBJ1-1
D gene: NA
V gene: TRBV29-1
CDR3 protein: CSVVKVDTEAFF
CDR3 DNA: TGCAGCGTTGTGAAAGTCGACACTGAAGCTTTCTTT

clone size: NA
J gene: TRBJ2-5
D gene: TRBD2
V gene: TRBV5-1
CDR3 protein: CASSFGAGDEETQYF
CDR3 DNA: TGCGCCAGCAGCTTTGGAGCGGGAGACGAAGAGACCCAGTACTTC

clone size: NA
J gene: TRBJ2-6
D gene: NA
V gene: TRBV19
CDR3 protein: CASSTYSSGANVLTF
CDR3 DNA: TGTGCCAGTAGTACCTATAGCTCTGGGGCCAACGTCCTGACTTTC

clone size: NA
J gene: TRBJ1-2
D gene: TRBD1
V gene: TRBV28
CDR3 protein: CARKRDRGQGYTF
CDR3 DNA: TGTGCCAGGAAAAGAGACAGGGGACAAGGCTACACCTTC

clone size: NA
J gene: TRBJ1-5
D gene: NA
V gene: TRBV2
CDR3 protein: CASSLGGEGQPQHF
CDR3 DNA: TGTGCCAGCAGCCTCGGGGGGGAGGGTCAGCCCCAGCATTTT

clone size: NA
J gene: TRBJ2-2
D gene: NA
V gene: TRBV5-1
CDR3 protein: CASNPDTGNPGELFF
CDR3 DNA: TGCGCCAGCAACCCTGACACCGGGAATCCCGGGGAGCTGTTTTTT

clone size: NA
J gene: TRBJ2-1
D gene: NA
V gene: TRBV7-6
CDR3 protein: CASSLLGYEQFF
CDR3 DNA: TGTGCCAGCAGCCTACTAGGTTATGAGCAGTTCTTC

clone size: NA
J gene: TRBJ2-6
D gene: NA
V gene: TRBV29-1
CDR3 protein: CSVVWGTGNSGANVLTF
CDR3 DNA: TGCAGCGTTGTGTGGGGGACGGGGAACTCTGGGGCCAACGTCCTGACTTTC

clone size: NA
J gene: TRBJ1-2
D gene: TRBD1
V gene: TRBV27
CDR3 protein: CASSSPRQGAEGYTF
CDR3 DNA: TGTGCCAGCAGTTCCCCCAGACAGGGGGCGGAAGGCTACACCTTC

clone size: NA
J gene: TRBJ1-2
D gene: NA
V gene: TRBV5-1
CDR3 protein: CASSNGNSFYGYTF
CDR3 DNA: TGCGCCAGCAGTAATGGCAATTCCTTCTATGGCTACACCTTC

clone size: NA
J gene: TRBJ1-6
D gene: NA
V gene: TRBV28
CDR3 protein: CASIRDRGNSPLHF
CDR3 DNA: TGTGCCAGCATTCGGGACCGCGGCAATTCACCCCTCCACTTT

clone size: few
J gene: TRBJ1-5
D gene: TRBD1
V gene: TRBV28
CDR3 protein: CASSPDRGTGRPQHF
CDR3 DNA: TGTGCCAGCAGTCCAGACAGGGGGACTGGACGGCCCCAGCATTTT

clone size: NA
J gene: TRBJ2-6
D gene: NA
V gene: TRBV28
CDR3 protein: CASATPLRANVLTF
CDR3 DNA: TGTGCCAGCGCAACCCCTTTACGGGCCAACGTCCTGACTTTC

clone size: NA
J gene: TRBJ1-5
D gene: TRBD1
V gene: TRBV7-9
CDR3 protein: CASSLEGAGESQPQHF
CDR3 DNA: TGTGCCAGCAGCTTAGAGGGGGCAGGGGAAAGTCAGCCCCAGCATTTT

clone size: NA
J gene: TRBJ2-7
D gene: NA
V gene: TRBV7-2
CDR3 protein: CASSTQSQGIHEQYF
CDR3 DNA: TGTGCCAGCAGCACCCAGTCGCAGGGTATCCACGAGCAGTACTTC

clone size: NA
J gene: TRBJ2-3
D gene: TRBD2
V gene: TRBV4-2
CDR3 protein: CASSQDLTSGRWTDTQYF
CDR3 DNA: TGTGCCAGCAGCCAAGATCTGACTAGCGGGAGATGGACAGATACGCAGTATTTT

clone size: NA
J gene: TRBJ2-3
D gene: NA
V gene: TRBV5-1
CDR3 protein: CASSLKTASTDTQYF
CDR3 DNA: TGCGCCAGCAGCTTGAAAACTGCCAGCACAGATACGCAGTATTTT

clone size: NA
J gene: TRBJ2-7
D gene: TRBD1
V gene: TRBV27
CDR3 protein: CASNTAKQGASSKQYF
CDR3 DNA: TGTGCCAGCAACACCGCCAAACAGGGGGCCTCTTCAAAGCAGTACTTC

clone size: NA
J gene: TRBJ1-6
D gene: NA
V gene: TRBV7-2
CDR3 protein: CASRGEGGQSPLHF
CDR3 DNA: TGTGCCAGCAGGGGGGAGGGGGGTCAGTCACCCCTCCACTTT

clone size: NA
J gene: TRBJ2-7
D gene: NA
V gene: TRBV11-2
CDR3 protein: CASSKEIYEQYF
CDR3 DNA: TGTGCCAGCAGCAAAGAAATCTACGAGCAGTACTTC

clone size: NA
J gene: TRBJ2-7
D gene: NA
V gene: TRBV19
CDR3 protein: CASSRVLRGEQYF
CDR3 DNA: TGTGCCAGTAGTAGGGTCCTCAGGGGCGAGCAGTACTTC

clone size: NA
J gene: TRBJ1-1
D gene: NA
V gene: TRBV18
CDR3 protein: CASSRPNVNTEAFF
CDR3 DNA: TGTGCCAGCTCACGACCAAATGTGAACACTGAAGCTTTCTTT

clone size: NA
J gene: TRBJ2-7
D gene: NA
V gene: TRBV12-1
CDR3 protein: CASSLGRLPPSYEQYF
CDR3 DNA: TGTGCCAGCAGCTTAGGTAGACTACCACCTTCCTACGAGCAGTACTTC

clone size: NA
J gene: TRBJ1-6
D gene: TRBD1
V gene: TRBV6-4
CDR3 protein: CASSLTGAGSPLHF
CDR3 DNA: TGTGCCAGCAGCCTGACAGGGGCGGGGTCACCCCTCCACTTT

clone size: NA
J gene: TRBJ1-1
D gene: NA
V gene: TRBV20-1
CDR3 protein: CSAREAVEAFF
CDR3 DNA: TGCAGTGCTAGAGAGGCAGTTGAAGCTTTCTTT

clone size: few
J gene: TRBJ1-1
D gene: NA
V gene: TRBV3-1/TRBV3-2
CDR3 protein: CASSSTANTEAFF
CDR3 DNA: TGTGCCAGCAGTTCGACAGCGAACACTGAAGCTTTCTTT

clone size: NA
J gene: TRBJ1-1
D gene: NA
V gene: TRBV7-9
CDR3 protein: CASSLSLNTEAFF
CDR3 DNA: TGTGCCAGCAGCTTATCCCTGAACACTGAAGCTTTCTTT

clone size: NA
J gene: TRBJ2-1
D gene: NA
V gene: TRBV5-1
CDR3 protein: CASCSGLLGERGSNEQFF
CDR3 DNA: TGCGCCAGCTGCTCTGGTCTTTTGGGGGAGCGAGGGTCCAATGAGCAGTTCTTC

clone size: NA
J gene: TRBJ1-4
D gene: NA
V gene: TRBV19
CDR3 protein: CASSRDSVRGTATNEKLFF
CDR3 DNA: TGTGCCAGTAGCCGGGACTCCGTGAGGGGAACAGCAACTAATGAAAAACTGTTTTTT

clone size: NA
J gene: TRBJ2-5
D gene: NA
V gene: TRBV12-2
CDR3 protein: CASRLARDRGRETQYF
CDR3 DNA: TGTGCAAGTCGCTTAGCCCGGGACAGGGGGCGTGAGACCCAGTACTTC

clone size: few
J gene: TRBJ2-1
D gene: TRBD2
V gene: TRBV4-2
CDR3 protein: CASSQDRELAGNEQFF
CDR3 DNA: TGTGCCAGCAGCCAAGATCGAGAGCTAGCGGGGAACGAGCAGTTCTTC

clone size: NA
J gene: TRBJ2-1
D gene: NA
V gene: TRBV11-2
CDR3 protein: CASSLVSRQYNEQFF
CDR3 DNA: TGTGCCAGCAGCTTAGTAAGCCGCCAATACAATGAGCAGTTCTTC

clone size: NA
J gene: TRBJ2-2
D gene: NA
V gene: TRBV28
CDR3 protein: CASRTPGTVNTGELFF
CDR3 DNA: TGTGCCAGCAGGACCCCCGGGACGGTGAACACCGGGGAGCTGTTTTTT

clone size: NA
J gene: TRBJ2-7
D gene: TRBD1
V gene: TRBV5-1
CDR3 protein: CASSWGQGPSYEQYF
CDR3 DNA: TGCGCCAGCAGCTGGGGACAGGGGCCTTCCTACGAGCAGTACTTC

clone size: NA
J gene: TRBJ1-1
D gene: NA
V gene: TRBV5-1
CDR3 protein: CASSLYGGRTEAFF
CDR3 DNA: TGCGCCAGCAGCTTGTACGGCGGGCGGACTGAAGCTTTCTTT